A selection of T cell receptor beta chains follows, all from one sample in a study of T cells in Graves' hyperthyroidism and ophthalmopathy. MiXCR, applied by TCRdb to the multiplex PCR reads, yields one record per CDR3 protein. The sample has about 640,000 distinct CDR3 sequences, less than 45% seen once. Sequencing input: peripheral blood or thyroid tissue (not recorded which). Receptors originate from an adult man with Graves' disease, either hyperthyroidism or ophthalmopathy (not recorded which). Both conserved end residues are part of each CDR3. The D gene is left open where the match is weak. Rows give clone size only sometimes, using once, few, many, or a class for an expanded clone.

j_call d_call clone_size v_call cdr3_nt cdr3_aa
TRBJ1-4 NA NA TRBV7-2 TGTGCCAGCAGCCCGACCCGGGGAAGCACTGAAAAACTGTTTTTT CASSPTRGSTEKLFF
TRBJ1-2 TRBD1 NA TRBV7-8 TGTGCCAGCAGTTACTCTGGGACAGGGGACTATGGCTACACCTTC CASSYSGTGDYGYTF
TRBJ2-2 NA NA TRBV7-2 TGTGCCAGCAGCCCACGGGGATGGGGAGCTGTTTTT CASSPRGWGAVF
TRBJ1-6 TRBD1 NA TRBV25-1 TGTGCCAGCAGTGAATACTCCGGGACAGGGGGGATCTCACCCCTCCACTTT CASSEYSGTGGISPLHF
TRBJ1-1 NA few TRBV6-5 TGTGCCAGCGCCGGGACCACTGAAGCTTTCTTT CASAGTTEAFF
TRBJ1-2 NA NA TRBV6-6 TGTGCCAGCAGTGTGGTGCCCGGAGCTTCGCTCTATGGCTACACCTTC CASSVVPGASLYGYTF
TRBJ1-3 NA NA TRBV7-2 TGTGCCAGCAGCCGGACAACCTGGACGAACACCATATATTTT CASSRTTWTNTIYF
TRBJ1-1 NA NA TRBV5-1 TGCGCCAGCAGCCCCCAGACATCGAACACTGAAGCTTTCTTT CASSPQTSNTEAFF
TRBJ1-4 TRBD1 once TRBV7-9 TGTGCCAGCAGCAAAGGAACAGGGACAGCGGATGAAAAACTGTTTTTT CASSKGTGTADEKLFF
TRBJ1-1 NA NA TRBV12-3/TRBV12-4 TGTGCCAGCAGTGAAGCGCGTGGGTTCACTGAAGCTTTCTTT CASSEARGFTEAFF
TRBJ1-2 NA many TRBV20-1 TGCAGTGCACAGACAGGCACCTATGGCTACACCTTC CSAQTGTYGYTF
TRBJ2-7 TRBD1 once TRBV7-2 TGTGCCAGCAGCTTAGCCGGGACAGGGGCGGCCGAGCAGTACTTC CASSLAGTGAAEQYF
TRBJ1-5 NA many TRBV7-8 TGTGCCAGCAGCTTATCCTGGCAGGGCAAGCCCCAGCATTTT CASSLSWQGKPQHF
TRBJ1-3 NA NA TRBV29-1 TGCAGCGTTCCATTCTCTGGAAACACCATATATTTT CSVPFSGNTIYF
TRBJ1-1 TRBD1 NA TRBV2 TGTGCCAGCAGCTTGATGGGGACAGGCAAGATTGAAGCTTTCTTT CASSLMGTGKIEAFF
TRBJ1-1 NA NA TRBV9 TGTGCCAGCAGCGTAGAGGTTTCAATGAACACTGAAGCTTTCTTT CASSVEVSMNTEAFF
TRBJ2-5 TRBD2 NA TRBV7-2 TGTGCCAGCAGCCAAGATGACGGGAGGGAGACCCAGTACTTC CASSQDDGRETQYF
TRBJ2-5 TRBD1 NA TRBV7-9 TGTGCCAGCACCCGGGACAGGGGGCGGTACGAGACCCAGTACTTC CASTRDRGRYETQYF
TRBJ2-7 TRBD2 NA TRBV20-1 TGCAGTGCCCTGGGGCTAGCGGAACGTGAGCAGTACTTC CSALGLAEREQYF
TRBJ2-7 NA many TRBV24-1 TGTGCCACCAGTGATCTCAGGCAGGGAAACGAGCAGTACTTC CATSDLRQGNEQYF